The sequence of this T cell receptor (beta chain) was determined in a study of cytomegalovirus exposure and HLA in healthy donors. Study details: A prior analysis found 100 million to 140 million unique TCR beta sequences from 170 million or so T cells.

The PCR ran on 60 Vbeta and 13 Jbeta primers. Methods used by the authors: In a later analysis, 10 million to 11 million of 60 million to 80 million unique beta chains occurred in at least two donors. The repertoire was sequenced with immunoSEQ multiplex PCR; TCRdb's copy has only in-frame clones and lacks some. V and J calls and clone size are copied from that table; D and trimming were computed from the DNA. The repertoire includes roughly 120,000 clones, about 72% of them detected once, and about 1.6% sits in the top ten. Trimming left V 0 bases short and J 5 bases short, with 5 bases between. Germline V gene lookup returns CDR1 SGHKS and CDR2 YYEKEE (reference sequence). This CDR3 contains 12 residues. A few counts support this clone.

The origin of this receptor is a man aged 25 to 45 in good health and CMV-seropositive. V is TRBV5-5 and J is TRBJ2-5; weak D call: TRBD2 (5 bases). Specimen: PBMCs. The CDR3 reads CASSLGRETQYF. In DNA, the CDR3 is TGTGCCAGCAGCTTGGGGAGGGAGACCCAGTACTTC.